The clone carrying this TCR beta chain was counted between two and nine times. Antigen: not known. This sample is drawn from a study of CD8 T cells in ankylosing spondylitis. Study observations and caveats: In peripheral blood, disease-linked CD8+ clones occurred at relatively low frequencies. Several of the motif variants were reported before in synovial fluid and blood from reactive arthritis. The authors reported significant enrichment of disease-linked clones in matched ankylosing spondylitis synovial fluid. The study identified a TCR beta motif of under ten highly homologous variants that appeared characteristic of ankylosing spondylitis blood.

Germline CDR1 MNHNS, CDR2 SASEGT. V lost 8 bases and J 5 bases, leaving 15 bases between the germline ends. The CDR3 covers 14 residues. Each CDR3 protein gets one entry after TCRdb re-called the 5' RACE reads with MiXCR. The profile shows under 250,000 distinct CDR3 sequences, roughly a third of them singletons. The sample comprised blood, either unsorted or a sorted T cell fraction (not recorded which). J is TRBJ1-4 and V is TRBV6-1, with TRBD1 as a possible D gene (5 bases). The source of this sequence is a male donor with ankylosing spondylitis or in good health (not recorded which). CDR3 loop: CASRLGGGNEKLFF. The CDR3 coding sequence is TGTGCCAGCCGACTTGGGGGGGGGAATGAAAAACTGTTTTTT.